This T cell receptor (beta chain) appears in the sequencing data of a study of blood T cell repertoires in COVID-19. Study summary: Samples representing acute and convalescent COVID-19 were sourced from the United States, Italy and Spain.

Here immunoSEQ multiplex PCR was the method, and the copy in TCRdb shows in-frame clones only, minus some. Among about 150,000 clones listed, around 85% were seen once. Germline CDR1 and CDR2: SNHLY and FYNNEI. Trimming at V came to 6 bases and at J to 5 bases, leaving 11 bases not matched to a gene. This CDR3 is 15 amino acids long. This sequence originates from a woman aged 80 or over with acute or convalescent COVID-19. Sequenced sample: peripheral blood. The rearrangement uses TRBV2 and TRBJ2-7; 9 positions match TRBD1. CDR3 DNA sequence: TGTGCCAGCAGCTCCGGGACAGGGAGTGGAGACGAGCAGTACTTC. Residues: CASSSGTGSGDEQYF. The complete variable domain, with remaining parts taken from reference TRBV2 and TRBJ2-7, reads EPEVTQTPSHQVTQMGQEVILRCVPISNHLYFYWYRQILGQKVEFLVSFYNNEISEKSEIFDDQFSVERPDGSNFTLKIRSTKLEDSAMYFCASSSGTGSGDEQYFGPGTRLTVT.